This TCR beta chain is from a study of T cells expressing NK-cell markers. TCRdb re-called the 5' RACE reads and catalogs CDR3 proteins one per entry, DNA excluded. Recorded here are roughly 390,000 distinct CDR3 sequences; the top ten clones represent 5.2%. The V gene's germline CDR1 is SNHLY and CDR2 FYNNEI. There are 15 residues in the CDR3. The chain recombines TRBV2 with TRBJ2-1; checking the TCRdb D call of TRBD2 is not possible without DNA. The clonotype originates from a man aged 18-69 years in good health. The sequencing input was blood T cells: a sorted CD56 or NKG2C T cell subset, CD4+ or CD8+ T cells, or bulk PBMC T cells (not recorded which). CDR3 residues: CASKAGGETYNEQFF.